This T cell receptor beta chain comes out of a study of OX40 agonist ivuxolimab in advanced cancers. Study in general: Participants could have had prior anti-PD-1, anti-PD-L1 or anti-CTLA-4 therapy, and about 40% had some.

CDR3 length: 14 amino acids. In germline, CDR1 is SGHTA, CDR2 FQGNSA. The V gene end was trimmed by 5 bases and the J gene end by 7 bases; junction bases not matched to a gene: 7. Only in-frame clones appear in the TCRdb table, and some are missing; sequencing was by immunoSEQ multiplex PCR. The sample includes under 100,000 clones, 90% of them seen just once. In this sample, this clone turned up once. This specimen was CD4+ or CD8+ T cells sorted from blood, taken in a trial of the OX40 agonist ivuxolimab. The rearrangement uses TRBV7-2 and TRBJ1-5; 8 nucleotides match TRBD1. The sequence was obtained from an adult with an advanced solid tumor such as melanoma, head and neck, liver or kidney cancer. As DNA, the CDR3 is TGTGCCAGCAGCCTCGACAGGGGTCGACAGCCCCAGCATTTT. This codes for CASSLDRGRQPQHF.